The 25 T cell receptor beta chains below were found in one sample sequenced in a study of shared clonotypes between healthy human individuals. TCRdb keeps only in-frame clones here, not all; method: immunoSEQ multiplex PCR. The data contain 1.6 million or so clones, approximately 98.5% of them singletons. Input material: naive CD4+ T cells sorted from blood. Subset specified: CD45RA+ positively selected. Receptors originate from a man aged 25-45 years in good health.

The CDR3 region is CASSPRTSGSLGETQYF. The CDR3 nucleotides read TGTGCCAGCTCACCCCGGACTAGCGGGAGCCTCGGGGAGACCCAGTACTTC. This chain links TRBV18 with TRBJ2-5; 13 bases match TRBD2. Germline V gives CDR1 KGHSH, CDR2 LQKENI. V was clipped by 3 bases and J by 5 bases; unmatched bases: 9. CDR3 size: 17 residues.

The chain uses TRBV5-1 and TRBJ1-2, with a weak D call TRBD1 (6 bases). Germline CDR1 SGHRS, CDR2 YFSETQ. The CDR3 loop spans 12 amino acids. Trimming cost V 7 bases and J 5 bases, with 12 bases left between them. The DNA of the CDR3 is TGCGCCAGCGGGCAGGGGACATATGGCTACACCTTC. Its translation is CASGQGTYGYTF.

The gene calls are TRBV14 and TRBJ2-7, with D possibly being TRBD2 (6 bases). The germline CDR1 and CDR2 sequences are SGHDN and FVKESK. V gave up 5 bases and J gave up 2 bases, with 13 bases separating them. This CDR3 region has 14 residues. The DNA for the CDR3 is TGTGCCAGCAGCGGCTCTAGCGTTCCCTACGAGCAGTACTTC. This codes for CASSGSSVPYEQYF.

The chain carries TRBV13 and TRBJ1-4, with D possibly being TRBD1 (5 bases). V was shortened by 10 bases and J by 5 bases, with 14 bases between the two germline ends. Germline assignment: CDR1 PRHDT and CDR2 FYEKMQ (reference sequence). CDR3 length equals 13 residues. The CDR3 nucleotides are TGTGCCACCACGCAGGGCCGGAATGAAAAACTGTTTTTT. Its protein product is CATTQGRNEKLFF.

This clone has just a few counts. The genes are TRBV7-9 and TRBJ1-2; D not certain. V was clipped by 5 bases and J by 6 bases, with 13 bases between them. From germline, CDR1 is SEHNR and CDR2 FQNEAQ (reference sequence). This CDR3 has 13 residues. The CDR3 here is CASSPSGSNGYTF. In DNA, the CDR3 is TGTGCCAGCAGCCCCTCCGGGAGTAATGGCTACACCTTC.

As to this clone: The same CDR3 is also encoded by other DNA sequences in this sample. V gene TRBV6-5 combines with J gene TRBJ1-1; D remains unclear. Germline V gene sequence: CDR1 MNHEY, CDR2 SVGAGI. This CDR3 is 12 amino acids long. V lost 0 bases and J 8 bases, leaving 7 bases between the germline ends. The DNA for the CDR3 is TGTGCCAGCAGTTACTCGGAAGGGGAAGCTTTCTTT. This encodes CASSYSEGEAFF.

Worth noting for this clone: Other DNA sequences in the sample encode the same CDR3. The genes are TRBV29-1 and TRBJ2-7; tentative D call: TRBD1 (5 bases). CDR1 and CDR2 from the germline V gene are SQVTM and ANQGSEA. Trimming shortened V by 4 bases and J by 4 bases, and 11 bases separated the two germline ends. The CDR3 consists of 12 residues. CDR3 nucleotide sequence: TGCAGCGTTGGCGGAAGGGGTTACGAGCAGTACTTC. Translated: CSVGGRGYEQYF.

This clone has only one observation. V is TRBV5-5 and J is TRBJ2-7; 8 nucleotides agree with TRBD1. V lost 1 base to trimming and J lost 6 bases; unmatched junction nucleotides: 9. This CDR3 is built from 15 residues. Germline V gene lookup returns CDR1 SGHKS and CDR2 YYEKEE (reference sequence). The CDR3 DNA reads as TGTGCCAGCAGCTTGATGCCGGACAGGGTGCGCGAGCAGTACTTC. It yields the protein CASSLMPDRVREQYF.

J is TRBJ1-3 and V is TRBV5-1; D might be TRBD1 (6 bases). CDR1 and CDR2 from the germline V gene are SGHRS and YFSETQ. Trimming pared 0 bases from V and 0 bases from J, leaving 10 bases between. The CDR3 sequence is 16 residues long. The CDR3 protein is CASSLEGQTSGNTIYF. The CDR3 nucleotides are TGCGCCAGCAGCTTGGAGGGACAAACCTCTGGAAACACCATATATTTT.

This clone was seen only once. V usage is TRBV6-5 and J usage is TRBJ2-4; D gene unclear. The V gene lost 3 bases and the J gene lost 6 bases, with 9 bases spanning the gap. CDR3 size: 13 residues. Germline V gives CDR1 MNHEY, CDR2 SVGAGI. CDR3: CASSYDTSNIQYF. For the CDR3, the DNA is TGTGCCAGCAGTTATGACACTTCAAACATTCAGTACTTC.

This CDR3 is CASSLVSGGRTEAFF. In DNA, the CDR3 is TGTGCCAGCAGCTTAGTTTCGGGGGGGAGGACTGAAGCTTTCTTT. The chain combines TRBV7-6 with TRBJ1-1; a possible D gene is TRBD1 (5 bases). V lost 1 base and J lost 5, with 14 bases in between. This CDR3 spans 15 amino acids. The germline gives CDR1 SGHVS, CDR2 FNYEAQ.

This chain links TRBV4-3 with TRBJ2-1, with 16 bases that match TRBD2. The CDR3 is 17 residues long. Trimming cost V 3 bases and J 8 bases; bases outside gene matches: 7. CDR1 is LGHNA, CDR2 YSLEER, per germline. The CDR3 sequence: CASSQFAGTSGRDEQFF. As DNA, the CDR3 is TGCGCCAGCAGCCAGTTTGCAGGGACTAGCGGGAGGGATGAGCAGTTCTTC.

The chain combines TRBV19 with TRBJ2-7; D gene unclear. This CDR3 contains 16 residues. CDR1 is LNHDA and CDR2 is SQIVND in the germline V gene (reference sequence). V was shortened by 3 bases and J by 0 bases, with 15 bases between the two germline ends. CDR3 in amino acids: CASSMRLRILSYEQYF. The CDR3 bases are TGTGCCAGTAGTATGAGGCTACGGATCCTCTCCTACGAGCAGTACTTC.

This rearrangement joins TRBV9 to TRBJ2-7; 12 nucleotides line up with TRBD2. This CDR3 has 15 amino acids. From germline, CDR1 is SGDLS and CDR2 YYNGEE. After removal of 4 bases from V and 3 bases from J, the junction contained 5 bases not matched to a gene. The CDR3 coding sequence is TGTGCCAGCAGCCTCACTAGCGGGAGGATCTACGAGCAGTACTTC. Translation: CASSLTSGRIYEQYF.

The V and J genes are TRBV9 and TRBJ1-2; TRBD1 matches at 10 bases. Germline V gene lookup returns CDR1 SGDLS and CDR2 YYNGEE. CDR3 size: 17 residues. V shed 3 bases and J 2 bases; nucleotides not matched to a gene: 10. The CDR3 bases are TGTGCCAGCAGCGACTATGGGACAGGGGACATAAACTATGGCTACACCTTC. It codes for CASSDYGTGDINYGYTF.

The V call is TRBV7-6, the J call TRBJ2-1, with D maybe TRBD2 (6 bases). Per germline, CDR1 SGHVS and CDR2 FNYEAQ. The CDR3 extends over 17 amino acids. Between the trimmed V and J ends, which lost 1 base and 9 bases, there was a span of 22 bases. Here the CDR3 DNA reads TGTGCCAGCAGCTTAGTAGTGGGCCATAGCGTGGGGGGTGAGCAGTTCTTC. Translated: CASSLVVGHSVGGEQFF.

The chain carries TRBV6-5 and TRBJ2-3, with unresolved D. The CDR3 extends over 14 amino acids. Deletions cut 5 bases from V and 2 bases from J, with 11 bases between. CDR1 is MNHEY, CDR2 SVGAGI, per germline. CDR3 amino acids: CASSAQRSTDTQYF. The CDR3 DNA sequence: TGTGCCAGCAGTGCCCAGAGATCCACAGATACGCAGTATTTT.

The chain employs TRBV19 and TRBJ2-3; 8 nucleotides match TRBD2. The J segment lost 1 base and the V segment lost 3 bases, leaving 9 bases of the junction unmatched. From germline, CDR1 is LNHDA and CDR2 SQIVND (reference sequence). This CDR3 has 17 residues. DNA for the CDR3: TGTGCCAGTAGTATGAGGGTAGCGGGAACAGGCACAGATACGCAGTATTTT. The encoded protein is CASSMRVAGTGTDTQYF. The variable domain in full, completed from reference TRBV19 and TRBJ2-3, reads DGGITQSPKYLFRKEGQNVTLSCEQNLNHDAMYWYRQDPGQGLRLIYYSQIVNDFQKGDIAEGYSVSREKKESFPLTVTSAQKNPTAFYLCASSMRVAGTGTDTQYFGPGTRLTVL.

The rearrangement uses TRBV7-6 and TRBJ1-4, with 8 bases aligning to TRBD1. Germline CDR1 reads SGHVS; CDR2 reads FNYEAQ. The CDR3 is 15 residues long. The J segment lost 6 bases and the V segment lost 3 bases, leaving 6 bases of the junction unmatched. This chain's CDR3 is CASSFGQGGYEKLFF. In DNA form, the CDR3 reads TGTGCCAGCAGCTTCGGACAGGGAGGATATGAAAAACTGTTTTTT.

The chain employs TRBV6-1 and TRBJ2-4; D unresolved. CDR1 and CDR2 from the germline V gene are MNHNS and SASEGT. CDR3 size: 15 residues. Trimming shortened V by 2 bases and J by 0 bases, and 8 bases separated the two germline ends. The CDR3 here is CASSEWKIAKNIQYF. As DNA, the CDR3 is TGTGCCAGCAGTGAATGGAAAATAGCCAAAAACATTCAGTACTTC.

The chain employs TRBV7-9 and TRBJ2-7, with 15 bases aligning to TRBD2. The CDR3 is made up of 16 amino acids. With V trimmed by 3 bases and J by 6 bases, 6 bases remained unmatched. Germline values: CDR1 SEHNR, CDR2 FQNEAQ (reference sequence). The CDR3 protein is CASSLGGLAGGLEQYF. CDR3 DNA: TGTGCCAGCAGCTTGGGGGGACTAGCGGGAGGTCTCGAGCAGTACTTC.

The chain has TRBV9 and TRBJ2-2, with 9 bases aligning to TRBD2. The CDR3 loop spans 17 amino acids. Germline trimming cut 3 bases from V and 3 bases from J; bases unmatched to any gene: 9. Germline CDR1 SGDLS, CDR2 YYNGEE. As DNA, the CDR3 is TGTGCCAGCAGCGGACATAGCGGGAGAAGTTACACCGGGGAGCTGTTTTTT. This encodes CASSGHSGRSYTGELFF.

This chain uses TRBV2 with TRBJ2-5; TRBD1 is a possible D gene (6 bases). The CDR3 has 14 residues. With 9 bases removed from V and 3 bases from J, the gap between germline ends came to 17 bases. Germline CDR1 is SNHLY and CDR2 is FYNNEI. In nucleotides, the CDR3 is TGTGCCAGTAATTGGGGGCAGAGAGAAGAGACCCAGTACTTC. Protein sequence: CASNWGQREETQYF.

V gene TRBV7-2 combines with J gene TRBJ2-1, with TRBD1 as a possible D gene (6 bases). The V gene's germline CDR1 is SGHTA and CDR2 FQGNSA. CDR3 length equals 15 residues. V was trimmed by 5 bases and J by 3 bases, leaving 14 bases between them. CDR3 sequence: CASSPGATGYNEQFF. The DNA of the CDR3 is TGTGCCAGCAGCCCAGGGGCGACTGGCTACAATGAGCAGTTCTTC.

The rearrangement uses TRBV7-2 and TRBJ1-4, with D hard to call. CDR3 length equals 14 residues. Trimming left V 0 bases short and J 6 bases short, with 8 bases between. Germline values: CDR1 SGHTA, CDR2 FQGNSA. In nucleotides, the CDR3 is TGTGCCAGCAGCTTAGCGTACCGAGATGAAAAACTGTTTTTT. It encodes CASSLAYRDEKLFF.